These 27 T cell receptor beta chains were sequenced from one sample in a study of T-cell memory formation after mild COVID-19. TCRdb used MiXCR to reprocess the 5' RACE reads, holding one entry per CDR3 protein. The repertoire holds about 470,000 distinct CDR3 sequences, with roughly 23% as singletons. Sequencing was performed on PBMCs or a T cell subset sorted from them (not recorded which). These receptors all stem from an adult woman who had mild COVID-19 (a few samples of this study predate the infection). Cell type and time point are not known.

The chain links TRBV7-8 to TRBJ1-5; no clear D gene. Trimming removed 3 bases from V and 5 bases from J, with 11 bases in between. The CDR3 runs 14 residues. CDR1 is SGHVS and CDR2 is FQNEAQ in the germline V gene. CDR3 loop: CASSFTREDQPQHF. For the CDR3, the DNA is TGTGCCAGCAGCTTTACACGGGAGGATCAGCCCCAGCATTTT.

The chain joins TRBV20-1 to TRBJ1-1, with D possibly TRBD1 on 5 matching bases. Germline V gives CDR1 DFQATT, CDR2 SNEGSKA (reference sequence). The CDR3 runs 15 residues. The ends were cut back, 1 base at V and 0 bases at J, with 12 bases in the middle. CDR3 sequence reads: CSARARQLMNTEAFF. DNA for the CDR3: TGCAGTGCTAGAGCCCGACAGCTCATGAACACTGAAGCTTTCTTT.

In its sample, this clonotype was seen a few times. The chain employs TRBV7-3 and TRBJ2-1; D gene unclear. V lost 1 base and J lost 6, with 10 bases in between. The CDR3 is made up of 14 amino acids. Germline CDR1 and CDR2: SGHTA and FQGTGA. The CDR3 protein is CASSLNQVSNEQFF. CDR3 nucleotide sequence: TGTGCCAGCAGCTTAAACCAGGTTTCCAATGAGCAGTTCTTC.

This chain connects TRBV30 to TRBJ2-7; 11 nucleotides match TRBD1. Germline V gives CDR1 GTSNPN, CDR2 SVGIG (reference sequence). V was pared by 1 base and J by 1 base, with 3 bases of the junction left unmatched. The CDR3 consists of 15 residues. DNA for the CDR3: TGTGCCTGGAGTGCGGGACAGGGGGGTTCCTACGAGCAGTACTTC. It is translated as CAWSAGQGGSYEQYF.

This rearrangement joins TRBV7-3 to TRBJ2-3, with D tentatively TRBD2 (5 bases). Between the trimmed V and J ends, which lost 6 bases and 5 bases, there was a span of 18 bases. This CDR3 is built from 15 residues. Germline assignment: CDR1 SGHTA and CDR2 FQGTGA. CDR3 sequence: CASSPTGVPQDTQYF. The CDR3 DNA reads TGTGCCAGCAGTCCTACCGGGGTTCCCCAAGATACGCAGTATTTT.

The chain links TRBV5-1 to TRBJ2-5; D perhaps matches TRBD1 (6 bases). Germline CDR1 is SGHRS and CDR2 is YFSETQ. CDR3 length: 14 residues. V dropped 2 bases and J dropped 5 bases, with 13 bases sitting between them. Here the CDR3 reads CASSFGRGRETQYF. CDR3 in DNA: TGCGCCAGCAGCTTCGGCAGGGGACGGGAGACCCAGTACTTC.

There are a few counts of this clonotype. The rearrangement links TRBV4-1 to TRBJ2-7; no reliable D call. The germline V gene encodes CDR1 MGHRA and CDR2 YSYEKL. The CDR3 extends over 17 amino acids. Between the trimmed V and J ends, which lost 0 bases and 2 bases, there was a span of 17 bases. This CDR3 reads CASSQDFGWANTYEQYF. Here the CDR3 DNA reads TGCGCCAGCAGCCAAGATTTTGGTTGGGCGAATACCTACGAGCAGTACTTC.

The chain joins TRBV5-1 to TRBJ2-3; 8 bases map to TRBD2. This CDR3 contains 15 residues. Per the germline V gene, CDR1 is SGHRS and CDR2 is YFSETQ. V dropped 0 bases and J dropped 4; count of bases not matched to a gene: 4. The CDR3 nucleotides read TGCGCCAGCAGCTTGGAACGGGGGGGCTCAGATACGCAGTATTTT. Translating it yields CASSLERGGSDTQYF.

The table lists this clonotype with a few counts. This chain connects TRBV7-3 to TRBJ1-6, with D unclear. Germline CDR1 SGHTA, CDR2 FQGTGA. This CDR3 contains 13 residues. Trimming shortened V by 2 bases and J by 7 bases, and 6 bases separated the two germline ends. The CDR3 loop reads CASSLLQNSPLHF. CDR3 sequence (DNA): TGTGCCAGCAGCTTACTGCAGAATTCACCCCTCCACTTT.

DNA of the CDR3: TGTGCCAGCAGCGTCCCCAGACTAGCGGCGAACACCGGGGAGCTGTTTTTT. Translated: CASSVPRLAANTGELFF. V is TRBV9 and J is TRBJ2-2; 9 bases are a match to TRBD2. CDR1 and CDR2 (germline): SGDLS, YYNGEE. Trimming cost V 2 bases and J 0 bases; bases outside gene matches: 5. The CDR3 contains 17 residues. Full variable domain (remainder filled in from reference TRBV9 and TRBJ2-2): DSGVTQTPKHLITATGQRVTLRCSPRSGDLSVYWYQQSLDQGLQFLIQYYNGEERAKGNILERFSAQQFPDLHSELNLSSLELGDSALYFCASSVPRLAANTGELFFGEGSRLTVL.

The V and J genes are TRBV5-1 and TRBJ2-7; the match to TRBD2 covers 9 bases. CDR3 length: 15 residues. The V and J ends lost 4 bases and 5 bases, in that order; junction bases with no gene match: 10. The germline CDR1 and CDR2 sequences are SGHRS and YFSETQ. The CDR3, as DNA: TGCGCCAGCAGCCACCCGGCGGGGGGGCTGAACGAGCAGTACTTC. This translates into CASSHPAGGLNEQYF.

The genes are TRBV7-6 and TRBJ2-1, with 10 bases matching TRBD2. The CDR3 contains 17 residues. Germline V lookup: CDR1 SGHVS, CDR2 FNYEAQ. The V and J ends lost 0 bases and 8 bases, in that order; junction bases with no gene match: 10. CDR3 protein: CASSLASTSGRGHEQFF. As DNA, the CDR3 is TGTGCCAGCAGCTTAGCATCGACTAGCGGGCGGGGCCATGAGCAGTTCTTC.

The chain couples TRBV5-1 to TRBJ2-2; D might be TRBD1 (6 bases). CDR1 is SGHRS, CDR2 YFSETQ, per germline. Trimming stripped 1 base from V and 1 base from J, with 8 bases between. The CDR3 length is 15 residues. The CDR3 reads CASSLQGGNTGELFF. The CDR3 nucleotides are TGCGCCAGCAGCTTGCAAGGGGGGAACACCGGGGAGCTGTTTTTT.

This rearrangement joins TRBV20-1 to TRBJ1-6, with a possible D match to TRBD1 (6 bases). Germline V gene data show CDR1 as DFQATT and CDR2 as SNEGSKA (reference sequence). The CDR3 runs 13 residues. V lost 2 bases and J 10 bases, leaving 12 bases between the germline ends. The CDR3 DNA reads TGCAGTGCTAGAACAGGGACAAGGTCACCCCTCCACTTT. As protein: CSARTGTRSPLHF.

The chain couples TRBV4-2 to TRBJ2-5, with D possibly being TRBD2 (5 bases). The ends were cut back, 6 bases at V and 0 bases at J, with 17 bases in the middle. Germline CDR1 is LGHNA and CDR2 is YNFKEQ. The CDR3 sequence is 16 residues long. The CDR3 sequence is CASSRAGRSNQETQYF. The CDR3 coding sequence is TGTGCCAGCAGTCGGGCGGGCCGCTCCAACCAAGAGACCCAGTACTTC.

The chain joins TRBV2 to TRBJ2-1; either TRBD1 or TRBD2 may fit D (6 bases each). Germline V CDR1 and CDR2: SNHLY, FYNNEI. Trimming took 6 bases from V and 5 from J, leaving 20 bases between them. This CDR3 is built from 16 residues. CDR3 nucleotide sequence: TGTGCCAGCAGGGGGGCCGGGGGCGAGAGGAACAATGAGCAGTTCTTC. It encodes CASRGAGGERNNEQFF.

The chain links TRBV7-6 to TRBJ2-2; D is unresolved. The V end lost 5 bases, the J end lost 4 bases, and 17 bases lay between the germline ends. In germline, CDR1 is SGHVS, CDR2 FNYEAQ. The CDR3 runs 16 residues. The CDR3 DNA follows: TGTGCCAGCAGCCTCACTGGGCCTCTCCCCACCGGGGAGCTGTTTTTT. Its protein product is CASSLTGPLPTGELFF.

The chain combines TRBV20-1 with TRBJ2-3, with TRBD1 identical over 10 bases. The CDR3 loop spans 17 amino acids. Per the germline V gene, CDR1 is DFQATT and CDR2 is SNEGSKA (reference sequence). Trimming at V came to 0 bases and at J to 3 bases, leaving 9 bases not matched to a gene. Here the CDR3 reads CSARDLGGQGITDTQYF. CDR3 nucleotides: TGCAGTGCTAGAGATCTAGGGGGACAGGGGATAACAGATACGCAGTATTTT.

This chain uses TRBV15 with TRBJ2-7; D gene uncertain. This CDR3 is built from 14 residues. The germline V gene encodes CDR1 LNHNV and CDR2 YYDKDF (reference sequence). V lost 3 bases, J lost 6 bases, and 15 bases lay in between. The DNA of the CDR3 is TGTGCCACCAGCAGGGAAACCCGATCGGGCGAGCAGTACTTC. It is translated as CATSRETRSGEQYF.

This clonotype was observed a handful of times. The chain recombines TRBV20-1 with TRBJ2-1, with 10 bases identical to TRBD2. Germline CDR1 reads DFQATT; CDR2 reads SNEGSKA (reference sequence). This CDR3 comprises 13 residues. The ends lost 2 bases at V and 6 bases at J; junction bases unmatched: 1. The CDR3 sequence: CSARLAGANEQFF. The CDR3 DNA is TGCAGTGCTAGACTAGCGGGAGCCAATGAGCAGTTCTTC.

This chain connects TRBV19 to TRBJ2-7, with TRBD1 as a possible D gene (6 bases). CDR3 length: 16 amino acids. CDR1 LNHDA and CDR2 SQIVND come from the germline V gene (reference sequence). V lost 5 bases and J lost 3, with 20 bases in between. The CDR3 protein is CASSPGHLEGSYEQYF. Written as DNA, the CDR3 is TGTGCCAGTAGTCCGGGACACCTGGAAGGGAGCTACGAGCAGTACTTC. The full variable domain, completed using reference TRBV19 and TRBJ2-7, is DGGITQSPKYLFRKEGQNVTLSCEQNLNHDAMYWYRQDPGQGLRLIYYSQIVNDFQKGDIAEGYSVSREKKESFPLTVTSAQKNPTAFYLCASSPGHLEGSYEQYFGPGTRLTVT.

This clonotype was counted once. The chain uses TRBV27 and TRBJ2-1; D possibly matches TRBD1 or TRBD2 (5 bases each). This CDR3 region has 13 residues. V gave up 1 base and J gave up 14 bases, with 15 bases separating them. Germline CDR1 reads MNHEY; CDR2 reads SMNVEV (reference sequence). CDR3 bases: TGTGCCAGCAGTTTATTGGGACCTGATGGTGAGTTCTTC. Its protein is CASSLLGPDGEFF.

The rearrangement uses TRBV19 and TRBJ2-1, with D tentatively TRBD1 (6 bases). The CDR3 is 17 amino acids. V shed 3 bases and J shed 5 bases, with 20 bases lying between them. Germline lookup yields CDR1 LNHDA and CDR2 SQIVND (reference sequence). CDR3 protein: CASSIWAGAIPNNEQFF. The CDR3 coding sequence is TGTGCCAGTAGTATCTGGGCAGGGGCCATTCCTAACAATGAGCAGTTCTTC. Combining the CDR3 with reference TRBV19 and TRBJ2-1 gives the whole variable domain DGGITQSPKYLFRKEGQNVTLSCEQNLNHDAMYWYRQDPGQGLRLIYYSQIVNDFQKGDIAEGYSVSREKKESFPLTVTSAQKNPTAFYLCASSIWAGAIPNNEQFFGPGTRLTVL.

This CDR3 is CASSDGTEPYNEQFF. The CDR3 region has the DNA TGTGCCAGCAGTGATGGGACGGAGCCTTACAATGAGCAGTTCTTC. This chain links TRBV6-1 with TRBJ2-1; D possibly matches TRBD1 or TRBD2 (5 bases each). CDR1 MNHNS and CDR2 SASEGT come from the germline V gene. The V and J ends lost 3 bases and 4 bases respectively, with 13 bases between them. The CDR3 runs to 15 residues.

This chain links TRBV3-1 with TRBJ2-2, with 14 bases that match TRBD2. This CDR3 is 15 amino acids long. Per germline, CDR1 LGHDT and CDR2 YNNKEL (reference sequence). The V gene end was trimmed by 5 bases and the J gene end by 7 bases; junction bases not matched to a gene: 3. The chain's CDR3 is CASSRGLAGDGELFF. For the CDR3, the DNA is TGTGCCAGCAGCAGGGGACTAGCGGGAGACGGGGAGCTGTTTTTT. Full variable domain (outside the CDR3, taken from reference TRBV3-1 and TRBJ2-2): DTAVSQTPKYLVTQMGNDKSIKCEQNLGHDTMYWYKQDSKKFLKIMFSYNNKELIINETVPNRFSPKSPDKAHLNLHINSLELGDSAVYFCASSRGLAGDGELFFGEGSRLTVL.

The chain employs TRBV20-1 and TRBJ1-5, with 7 bases that match TRBD1. Germline V gene lookup returns CDR1 DFQATT and CDR2 SNEGSKA (reference sequence). CDR3 length: 13 residues. J was trimmed by 3 bases and V by 5 bases; bases with no gene match: 4. The DNA of the CDR3 is TGCAGTGCTCAGACAGGGACCAATCAGCCCCAGCATTTT. As protein: CSAQTGTNQPQHF.

The chain couples TRBV4-2 to TRBJ1-5; no clear D. Trimming removed 4 bases at V and 2 bases at J, with 24 bases between. The CDR3 sequence is 19 residues long. Germline-derived CDR1 and CDR2 are LGHNA and YNFKEQ. The CDR3 nucleotides read TGTGCCAGCAGCCCAACCTCGGGGTTCGGGTTTAGTGGCAATCAGCCCCAGCATTTT. It yields the protein CASSPTSGFGFSGNQPQHF.